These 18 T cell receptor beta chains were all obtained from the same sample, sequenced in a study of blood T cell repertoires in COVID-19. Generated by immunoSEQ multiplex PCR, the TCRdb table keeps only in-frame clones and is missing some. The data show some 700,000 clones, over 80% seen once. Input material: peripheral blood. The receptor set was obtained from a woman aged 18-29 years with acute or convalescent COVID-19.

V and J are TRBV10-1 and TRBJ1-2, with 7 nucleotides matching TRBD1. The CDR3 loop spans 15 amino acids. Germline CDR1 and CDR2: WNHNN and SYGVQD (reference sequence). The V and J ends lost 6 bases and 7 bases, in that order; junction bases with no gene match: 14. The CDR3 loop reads CASRPPRQGGCGYTF. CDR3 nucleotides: TGCGCCAGCAGACCTCCCCGACAGGGAGGCTGTGGCTACACCTTC.

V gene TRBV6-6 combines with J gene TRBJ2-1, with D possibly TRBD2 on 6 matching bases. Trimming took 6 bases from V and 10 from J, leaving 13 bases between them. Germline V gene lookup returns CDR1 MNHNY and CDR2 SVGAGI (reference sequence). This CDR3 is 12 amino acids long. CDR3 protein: CASSYGGQEQFF. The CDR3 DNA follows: TGTGCCAGCAGCTACGGAGGGCAGGAGCAGTTCTTC.

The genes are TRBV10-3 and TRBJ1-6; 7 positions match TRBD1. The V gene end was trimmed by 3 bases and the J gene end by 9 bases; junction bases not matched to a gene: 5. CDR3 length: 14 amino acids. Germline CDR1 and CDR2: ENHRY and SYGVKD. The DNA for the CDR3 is TGTGCCATCAGTGATCGGACAGGAGCTTCACCCCTCCACTTT. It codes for CAISDRTGASPLHF.

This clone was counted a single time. The CDR3 protein is CASSPRQGWTEAFF. CDR3 nucleotides: TGCGCCAGCAGCCCCCGACAGGGTTGGACTGAAGCTTTCTTT. The chain combines TRBV5-1 with TRBJ1-1; 7 bases fit TRBD1. With 4 bases clipped from V and 5 bases from J, the junction kept 8 bases outside the gene matches. Germline V gene data show CDR1 as SGHRS and CDR2 as YFSETQ. This CDR3 has 14 amino acids.

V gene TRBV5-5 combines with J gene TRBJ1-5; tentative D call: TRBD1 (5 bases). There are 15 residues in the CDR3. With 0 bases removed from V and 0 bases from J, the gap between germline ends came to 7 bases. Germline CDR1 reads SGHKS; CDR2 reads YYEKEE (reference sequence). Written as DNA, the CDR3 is TGTGCCAGCAGCTTGGACAGGAATAGCAATCAGCCCCAGCATTTT. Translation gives CASSLDRNSNQPQHF.

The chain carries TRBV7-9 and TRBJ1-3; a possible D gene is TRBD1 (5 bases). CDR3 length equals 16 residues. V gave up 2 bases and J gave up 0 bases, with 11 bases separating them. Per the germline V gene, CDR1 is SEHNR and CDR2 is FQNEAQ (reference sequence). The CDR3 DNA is TGTGCCAGCAGCTTAACCGGGACTAGCTCTGGAAACACCATATATTTT. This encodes CASSLTGTSSGNTIYF.

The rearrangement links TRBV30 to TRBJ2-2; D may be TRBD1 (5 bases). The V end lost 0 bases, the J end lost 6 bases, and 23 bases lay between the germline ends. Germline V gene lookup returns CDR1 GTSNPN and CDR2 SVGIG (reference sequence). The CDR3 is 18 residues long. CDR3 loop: CAWSVTLAGIVRPGELFF. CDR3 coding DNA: TGTGCCTGGAGTGTCACCCTGGCAGGGATAGTGAGGCCCGGGGAGCTGTTTTTT.

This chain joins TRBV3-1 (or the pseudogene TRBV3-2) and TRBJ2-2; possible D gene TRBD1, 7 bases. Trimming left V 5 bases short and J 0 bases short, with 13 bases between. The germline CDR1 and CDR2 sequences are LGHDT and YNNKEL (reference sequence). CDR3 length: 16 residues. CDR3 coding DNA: TGTGCCAGCAGCTCCGCGGGACAGACGAACACCGGGGAGCTGTTTTTT. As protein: CASSSAGQTNTGELFF.

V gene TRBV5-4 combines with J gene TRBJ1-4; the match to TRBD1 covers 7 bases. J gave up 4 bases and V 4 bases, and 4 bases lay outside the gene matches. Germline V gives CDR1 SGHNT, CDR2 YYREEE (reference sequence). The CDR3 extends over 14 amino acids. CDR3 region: CASSRDSLNEKLFF. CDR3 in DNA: TGTGCCAGCAGCAGGGACAGCCTTAATGAAAAACTGTTTTTT.

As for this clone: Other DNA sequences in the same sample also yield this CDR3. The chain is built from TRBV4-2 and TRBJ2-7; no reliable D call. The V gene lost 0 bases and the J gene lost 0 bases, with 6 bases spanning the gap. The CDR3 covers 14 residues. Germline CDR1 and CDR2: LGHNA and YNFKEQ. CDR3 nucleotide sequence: TGTGCCAGCAGCCAAGATCCCAGCTCCTACGAGCAGTACTTC. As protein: CASSQDPSSYEQYF.

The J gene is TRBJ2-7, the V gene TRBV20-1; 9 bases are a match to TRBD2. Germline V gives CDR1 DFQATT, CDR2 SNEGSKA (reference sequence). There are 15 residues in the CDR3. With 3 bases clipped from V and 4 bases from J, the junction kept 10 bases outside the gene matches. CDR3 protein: CSASGSAGGHYEQYF. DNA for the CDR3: TGCAGTGCTAGTGGGTCGGCGGGGGGGCATTACGAGCAGTACTTC.

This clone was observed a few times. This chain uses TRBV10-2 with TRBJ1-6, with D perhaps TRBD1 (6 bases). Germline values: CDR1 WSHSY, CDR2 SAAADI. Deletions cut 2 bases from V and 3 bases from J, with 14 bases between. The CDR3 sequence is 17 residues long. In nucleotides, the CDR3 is TGCGCCAGCAGTGAGCCCCCCCGAGGGGGCTATAATTCACCCCTCCACTTT. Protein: CASSEPPRGGYNSPLHF.

CDR3 amino acids: CASTVTLAGDLYEQYF. The CDR3 nucleotides read TGCGCCAGCACGGTCACCCTAGCGGGGGACCTCTACGAGCAGTACTTC. This chain links TRBV5-1 with TRBJ2-7; 10 positions match TRBD2. The germline V gene has CDR1 SGHRS and CDR2 YFSETQ. This CDR3 contains 16 residues. With 6 bases clipped from V and 3 bases from J, the junction kept 12 bases outside the gene matches.

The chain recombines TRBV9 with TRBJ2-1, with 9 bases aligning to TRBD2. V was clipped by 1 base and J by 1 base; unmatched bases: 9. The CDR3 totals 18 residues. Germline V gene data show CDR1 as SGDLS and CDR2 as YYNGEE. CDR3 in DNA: TGTGCCAGCAGCGTATTAAGCCTAGCGGGGTTGTCCTACAATGAGCAGTTCTTC. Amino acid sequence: CASSVLSLAGLSYNEQFF.

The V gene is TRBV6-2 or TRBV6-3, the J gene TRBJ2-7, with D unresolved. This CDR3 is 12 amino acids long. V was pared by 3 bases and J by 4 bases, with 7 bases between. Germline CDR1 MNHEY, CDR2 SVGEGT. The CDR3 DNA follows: TGTGCCAGCAGTTATTTGCGTTACGAGCAGTACTTC. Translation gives CASSYLRYEQYF.

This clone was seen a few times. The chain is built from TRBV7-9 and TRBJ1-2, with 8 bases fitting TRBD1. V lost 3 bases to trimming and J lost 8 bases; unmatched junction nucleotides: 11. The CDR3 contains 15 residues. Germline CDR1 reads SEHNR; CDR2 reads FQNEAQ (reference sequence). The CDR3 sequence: CASSFREDRGYGYTF. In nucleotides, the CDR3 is TGTGCCAGCAGCTTCCGAGAAGACAGGGGTTACGGCTACACCTTC.

CDR3 protein: CASSRKSTGTTNTGELFF. The DNA for the CDR3 is TGCGCCAGCAGCCGAAAATCGACCGGGACTACGAACACCGGGGAGCTGTTTTTT. V usage is TRBV5-1 and J usage is TRBJ2-2; 7 bases line up with TRBD2. This CDR3 has 18 residues. Germline V gene sequence: CDR1 SGHRS, CDR2 YFSETQ. With V trimmed by 4 bases and J by 0 bases, 12 bases remained unmatched.

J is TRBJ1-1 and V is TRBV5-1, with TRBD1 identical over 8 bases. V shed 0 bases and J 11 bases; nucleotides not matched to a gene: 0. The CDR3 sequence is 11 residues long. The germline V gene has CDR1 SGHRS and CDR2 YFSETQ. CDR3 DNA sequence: TGCGCCAGCAGCTTGGGGGACAGGGCTTTCTTT. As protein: CASSLGDRAFF. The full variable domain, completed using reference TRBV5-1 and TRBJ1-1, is KAGVTQTPRYLIKTRGQQVTLSCSPISGHRSVSWYQQTPGQGLQFLFEYFSETQRNKGNFPGRFSGRQFSNSRSEMNVSTLELGDSALYLCASSLGDRAFFGQGTRLTVV.